This T cell receptor beta chain was sequenced during a study of monozygotic twins with inflammatory bowel disease. The CDR3 extends over 18 amino acids. Germline V gene data show CDR1 as KGHSH and CDR2 as LQKENI. TCRdb reprocessed the 5' RACE reads, keeping one entry per CDR3 protein, no DNA. Recorded for this sample: 150,000 to 200,000 distinct CDR3 sequences. Each donor supplied about 2.7 ml of blood. This chain connects TRBV18 to TRBJ2-3; absent DNA, TCRdb's TRBD1 call cannot be checked. The clonotype originates from a human donor with ulcerative colitis or Crohn's disease, or a healthy co-twin of an affected twin (not recorded which). The specimen sequenced was blood. The CDR3: CASSPLLGQVSRTDTQYF.